One sample yielded the 31 T cell receptor beta chains listed below, sequenced in a study of blood T cell repertoires in COVID-19. Profiling relied on immunoSEQ multiplex PCR, and the TCRdb table lists in-frame clones only, not all of them. The data contain roughly 500,000 clones, roughly nine tenths of them seen just once; the ten biggest clones take up around 0.92%. The source material was peripheral blood. Source of these receptors: a man aged 18 to 29 with COVID-19, enrolled during active disease.

Only a few counts were recorded for this clone. The rearrangement uses TRBV30 and TRBJ2-7, with 8 bases aligning to TRBD2. CDR3 length: 13 amino acids. V lost 8 bases and J lost 2; bases outside the gene matches: 8. From germline, CDR1 is GTSNPN and CDR2 SVGIG (reference sequence). CDR3 coding DNA: TGTGCCCGATCCGGGACTAGACCCTACGAGCAGTACTTC. Translating it yields CARSGTRPYEQYF.

The chain carries TRBV19 and TRBJ2-1, with 7 bases that match TRBD1. The J segment lost 7 bases and the V segment lost 6 bases, leaving 9 bases of the junction unmatched. Germline V gene data show CDR1 as LNHDA and CDR2 as SQIVND (reference sequence). This CDR3 is built from 14 residues. The CDR3 nucleotides read TGTGCCAGTAGAAGGAGACAGGGTTTGAATGAGCAGTTCTTC. Its protein product is CASRRRQGLNEQFF. Full variable domain (missing parts from reference TRBV19 and TRBJ2-1): DGGITQSPKYLFRKEGQNVTLSCEQNLNHDAMYWYRQDPGQGLRLIYYSQIVNDFQKGDIAEGYSVSREKKESFPLTVTSAQKNPTAFYLCASRRRQGLNEQFFGPGTRLTVL.

With respect to this clone: In the same sample, other DNA sequences code for this CDR3. The chain couples TRBV25-1 to TRBJ2-1, with D unclear. The germline V and J ends were trimmed by 2 bases and 1 base, with 6 bases remaining between them. The CDR3 length is 14 residues. In germline, CDR1 is MGHDK, CDR2 SYGVNS. CDR3 sequence: CASSEEQSYNEQFF. For the CDR3, the DNA is TGTGCCAGCAGTGAAGAACAGTCCTACAATGAGCAGTTCTTC.

This chain connects TRBV5-1 to TRBJ2-7; possible D gene TRBD1, 6 bases. From germline, CDR1 is SGHRS and CDR2 YFSETQ. Between the trimmed V and J ends, which lost 4 bases and 3 bases, there was a span of 14 bases. The CDR3 is 14 residues long. CDR3 sequence (DNA): TGCGCCAGCAGCCTACCCAGACAGGACTACGAGCAGTACTTC. It yields the protein CASSLPRQDYEQYF.

This rearrangement joins TRBV5-6 to TRBJ2-7, with 7 bases that match TRBD1. After removal of 0 bases from V and 6 bases from J, the junction contained 0 bases not matched to a gene. CDR3 length: 12 amino acids. CDR1 is SGHDT and CDR2 is YYEEEE in the germline V gene. The DNA of the CDR3 is TGTGCCAGCAGCTTGGGGGACAGCGAGCAGTACTTC. Protein product: CASSLGDSEQYF. Full variable domain (rest looked up from reference TRBV5-6 and TRBJ2-7): DAGVTQSPTHLIKTRGQQVTLRCSPKSGHDTVSWYQQALGQGPQFIFQYYEEEERQRGNFPDRFSGHQFPNYSSELNVNALLLGDSALYLCASSLGDSEQYFGPGTRLTVT.

The genes are TRBV23-1 and TRBJ2-7, with 8 bases identical to TRBD2. TRBV23-1 is an ORF, and what it does is uncertain. The V and J ends lost 2 bases and 5 bases, in that order; junction bases with no gene match: 8. CDR3 length equals 15 residues. CDR3 sequence (DNA): TGCGCCAGCAGTCAACCCCGGACTAGCCGGGACGAGCAGTACTTC. Translated, it gives CASSQPRTSRDEQYF.

This chain connects TRBV2 to TRBJ2-2; D perhaps matches TRBD1 (5 bases). Germline V gene lookup returns CDR1 SNHLY and CDR2 FYNNEI. The CDR3 is 15 amino acids. V was shortened by 2 bases and J by 6 bases, with 13 bases between the two germline ends. CDR3 DNA sequence: TGTGCCAGCAGTGAATTACAGGTGCGACCCGGGGAGCTGTTTTTT. It is translated as CASSELQVRPGELFF.

The CDR3 DNA sequence: TGTGCCAGCAGTTACGGAGGGTCGAGGGAGACCCAGTACTTC. The encoded protein is CASSYGGSRETQYF. The gene calls are TRBV6-6 and TRBJ2-5, with D possibly TRBD2 on 6 matching bases. Germline V gene data show CDR1 as MNHNY and CDR2 as SVGAGI (reference sequence). The CDR3 has 14 amino acids. V was clipped by 2 bases and J by 5 bases, with 12 bases between them.

The CDR3 region has the DNA TGTGCCAGCAGGGAGTCCACAGATACGCAGTATTTT. Translating it yields CASRESTDTQYF. The rearrangement links TRBV5-4 to TRBJ2-3; D gene unclear. The V end was cut by 5 bases, the J end by 2 bases, with 6 bases between. From germline, CDR1 is SGHNT and CDR2 YYREEE (reference sequence). This CDR3 region has 12 residues.

The V call is TRBV2, the J call TRBJ2-2, with D possibly matching TRBD2 (6 bases). This CDR3 is 13 amino acids long. Between the trimmed V and J ends, which lost 6 bases and 7 bases, there was a span of 12 bases. Germline CDR1 is SNHLY and CDR2 is FYNNEI. CDR3: CASSGWEVGELFF. The CDR3 DNA reads as TGTGCCAGCAGCGGGTGGGAGGTCGGGGAGCTGTTTTTT.

The chain joins TRBV15 to TRBJ2-1; 8 bases match TRBD2. The length of the CDR3 is 15 residues. The V gene's germline CDR1 is LNHNV and CDR2 YYDKDF (reference sequence). The V gene end was trimmed by 5 bases and the J gene end by 0 bases; junction bases not matched to a gene: 3. This CDR3 reads CATSGGGSSYNEQFF. The CDR3 nucleotides read TGTGCCACCAGCGGCGGGGGGAGCTCCTACAATGAGCAGTTCTTC. The whole variable domain, filled in from reference TRBV15 and TRBJ2-1, reads DAMVIQNPRYQVTQFGKPVTLSCSQTLNHNVMYWYQQKSSQAPKLLFHYYDKDFNNEADTPDNFQSRRPNTSFCFLDIRSPGLGDTAMYLCATSGGGSSYNEQFFGPGTRLTVL.

The genes are TRBV9 and TRBJ2-5; no definite D call. Trimming pared 2 bases from V and 0 bases from J, leaving 5 bases between. The germline CDR1 and CDR2 sequences are SGDLS and YYNGEE. CDR3 length: 13 residues. The chain's CDR3 is CASSVRDQETQYF. The CDR3 bases are TGTGCCAGCAGCGTCCGGGACCAAGAGACCCAGTACTTC.

This chain links TRBV4-2 with TRBJ1-5, with 9 bases that match TRBD1. The V gene end was trimmed by 3 bases and the J gene end by 1 base; junction bases not matched to a gene: 4. The CDR3 spans 16 residues. Germline lookup yields CDR1 LGHNA and CDR2 YNFKEQ. The CDR3 sequence is CASSQDRGGSNQPQHF. The CDR3 DNA reads as TGTGCCAGCAGCCAGGACAGGGGCGGCAGCAATCAGCCCCAGCATTTT.

This clone was recorded only once. The rearrangement links TRBV12-3 or TRBV12-4 to TRBJ2-1; D uncertain. The V gene lost 1 base and the J gene lost 12 bases, with 10 bases spanning the gap. The CDR3 consists of 12 residues. DNA of the CDR3: TGTGCCAGCAGTTTAGGAACAGTATCGCAGTTCTTC. Encoded protein: CASSLGTVSQFF.

V gene TRBV7-6 combines with J gene TRBJ1-1; possibly TRBD1 for D (6 bases). The CDR3 contains 14 residues. CDR1 SGHVS and CDR2 FNYEAQ come from the germline V gene. V was clipped by 0 bases and J by 10 bases, with 15 bases between them. The CDR3 DNA reads as TGTGCCAGCAGCTTAGCCTCAGGGGTAGGGGGAGCTTTCTTT. It yields the protein CASSLASGVGGAFF.

This rearrangement joins TRBV9 to TRBJ1-1; the D gene is possibly TRBD1 (5 bases). This CDR3 comprises 13 residues. With 1 base removed from V and 4 bases from J, the gap between germline ends came to 8 bases. Germline V lookup: CDR1 SGDLS, CDR2 YYNGEE. The CDR3 here is CASSVQGSTEAFF. CDR3 coding DNA: TGTGCCAGCAGCGTACAGGGAAGCACTGAAGCTTTCTTT.

In regard to this clone: This sample includes further DNA sequences coding for the same CDR3. The chain couples TRBV12-3 or TRBV12-4 to TRBJ1-1; 9 bases map to TRBD1. The CDR3 has 13 amino acids. With 5 bases clipped from V and 5 bases from J, the junction kept 3 bases outside the gene matches. The CDR3 reads CASSRQGGTEAFF. DNA for the CDR3: TGTGCCAGCAGTAGACAGGGGGGGACTGAAGCTTTCTTT.

The count of this clone is one. The J gene is TRBJ1-2, the V gene TRBV5-5; 7 positions agree with TRBD1. The CDR3 totals 13 residues. Germline-derived CDR1 and CDR2 are SGHKS and YYEKEE (reference sequence). J gave up 7 bases and V 2 bases, and 5 bases lay outside the gene matches. CDR3 loop: CASSFTGASGYTF. The CDR3 DNA is TGTGCCAGCAGCTTTACAGGGGCAAGTGGCTACACCTTC.

This chain uses TRBV5-1 with TRBJ2-5; perhaps TRBD1 as D (6 bases). The CDR3 loop spans 19 amino acids. V lost 0 bases and J lost 0, with 21 bases in between. The germline V gene encodes CDR1 SGHRS and CDR2 YFSETQ. In DNA form, the CDR3 reads TGCGCCAGCAGCTTGGCCCTAACAGGGATTGCCCAGTACCAAGAGACCCAGTACTTC. This gives the protein CASSLALTGIAQYQETQYF.

In regard to this clone: This CDR3 is also generated by other DNA sequences in the sample. V is TRBV19 and J is TRBJ2-1; possible D gene TRBD2, 5 bases. The V and J ends lost 1 base and 7 bases respectively, with 5 bases between them. Germline loops: CDR1 LNHDA, CDR2 SQIVND (reference sequence). This CDR3 has 12 amino acids. The CDR3 DNA reads as TGTGCCAGTAGTATAGGAGGGAATGAGCAGTTCTTC. Amino acids: CASSIGGNEQFF.

The rearrangement uses TRBV6-7 and TRBJ1-5; the D gene is possibly TRBD1 (6 bases). TRBV6-7 is an open reading frame whose function is uncertain. Trimming cost V 5 bases and J 2 bases, with 13 bases left between them. This CDR3 is 15 amino acids long. The CDR3 bases are TGTGCCAGCAGTCCCAGGGGAAACGGCAATCAGCCCCAGCATTTT. Translated, it gives CASSPRGNGNQPQHF.

The chain couples TRBV5-1 to TRBJ2-3, with TRBD1 matching over 7 bases. The CDR3 length is 14 residues. Germline CDR1 is SGHRS and CDR2 is YFSETQ. Germline trimming cut 4 bases from V and 5 bases from J; bases unmatched to any gene: 7. The CDR3 sequence is CASSLTGAGDTQYF. CDR3 coding DNA: TGCGCCAGCAGCCTTACAGGGGCGGGAGATACGCAGTATTTT.

The chain is built from TRBV7-3 and TRBJ2-5; 7 bases map to TRBD1. This CDR3 spans 14 amino acids. The germline V gene encodes CDR1 SGHTA and CDR2 FQGTGA. V dropped 1 base and J dropped 5; count of bases not matched to a gene: 4. The CDR3 nucleotides are TGTGCCAGCAGCTTAATAGGGGGCGGGGAGACCCAGTACTTC. Protein: CASSLIGGGETQYF. Full variable domain (rest looked up from reference TRBV7-3 and TRBJ2-5): GAGVSQTPSNKVTEKGKYVELRCDPISGHTALYWYRQSLGQGPEFLIYFQGTGAADDSGLPNDRFFAVRPEGSVSTLKIQRTERGDSAVYLCASSLIGGGETQYFGPGTRLLVL.

The chain links TRBV6-5 to TRBJ1-6, with a tentative D call TRBD1 (6 bases). CDR1 MNHEY and CDR2 SVGAGI come from the germline V gene. V was cut by 6 bases and J by 17 bases, with 23 bases left in between. The CDR3 spans 14 residues. CDR3 bases: TGTGCCAGCAGCGTTGACAGGTCGGTGTCTAGATTCCACTTT. It codes for CASSVDRSVSRFHF.

The chain combines TRBV5-4 with TRBJ2-3; TRBD2 matches at 9 bases. Germline CDR1 and CDR2: SGHNT and YYREEE (reference sequence). CDR3 size: 15 residues. J gave up 2 bases and V 4 bases, and 5 bases lay outside the gene matches. In DNA, the CDR3 is TGTGCCAGCAGCAGCGGGACTAGCTACACAGATACGCAGTATTTT. Translation: CASSSGTSYTDTQYF.

The rearrangement joins TRBV4-1 to TRBJ2-5; D is perhaps TRBD1 (6 bases). The germline V gene has CDR1 MGHRA and CDR2 YSYEKL. With 4 bases removed from V and 5 bases from J, the gap between germline ends came to 17 bases. The CDR3 loop spans 15 amino acids. CDR3 bases: TGCGCCAGCAGCCCAACTACAGGGTCAGCCGAGACCCAGTACTTC. Its protein is CASSPTTGSAETQYF.

The rearrangement links TRBV5-4 to TRBJ2-3, with 7 bases matching TRBD1. Looked up from germline, CDR1 is SGHNT and CDR2 is YYREEE (reference sequence). The CDR3 totals 15 residues. With V trimmed by 0 bases and J by 5 bases, 6 bases remained unmatched. The CDR3 DNA sequence: TGTGCCAGCAGCTTGGGGGCAGGGGGATTAGATACGCAGTATTTT. As protein: CASSLGAGGLDTQYF.

DNA of the CDR3: TGTGCCTGGAGTCTTCGAATCGGCTATGGCTACACCTTC. This gives the protein CAWSLRIGYGYTF. The chain combines TRBV30 with TRBJ1-2; no clear D. Germline V gives CDR1 GTSNPN, CDR2 SVGIG (reference sequence). The CDR3 totals 13 residues. Trimming shortened V by 2 bases and J by 4 bases, and 11 bases separated the two germline ends. The variable domain in full, with the rest retrieved from reference TRBV30 and TRBJ1-2, is SQTIHQWPATLVQPVGSPLSLECTVEGTSNPNLYWYRQAAGRGLQLLFYSVGIGQISSEVPQNLSASRPQDRQFILSSKKLLLSDSGFYLCAWSLRIGYGYTFGSGTRLTVV.

The V and J genes are TRBV6-6 and TRBJ2-7; unclear D gene. V was cut by 6 bases and J by 6 bases, with 9 bases left in between. The V gene's germline CDR1 is MNHNY and CDR2 SVGAGI (reference sequence). The CDR3 loop spans 11 amino acids. The CDR3 here is CASSSLAEQYF. The DNA for the CDR3 is TGTGCCAGCAGCTCATTAGCCGAGCAGTACTTC.

The genes are TRBV5-6 and TRBJ2-1; TRBD2 agrees at 8 bases. The germline CDR1 and CDR2 sequences are SGHDT and YYEEEE. The CDR3 runs 14 residues. Losses at the gene ends were 4 bases for V and 8 bases for J; bases not matched to a gene: 8. CDR3 region: CASSPGAGGHEQFF. CDR3 nucleotide sequence: TGTGCCAGCAGCCCGGGGGCGGGAGGCCATGAGCAGTTCTTC.

This chain connects TRBV5-4 to TRBJ2-7; 14 positions match TRBD2. The CDR3 totals 15 residues. The V and J ends lost 4 bases and 3 bases, in that order; junction bases with no gene match: 3. Germline CDR1 reads SGHNT; CDR2 reads YYREEE (reference sequence). The CDR3 DNA follows: TGTGCCAGCAGCAGACTAGCGGGAGGGGGCTACGAGCAGTACTTC. It specifies CASSRLAGGGYEQYF.